This T cell receptor beta chain was sequenced for a study of T cell changes during pregnancy in multiple sclerosis. The repertoire was sequenced with immunoSEQ multiplex PCR; TCRdb's copy has only in-frame clones and lacks some. The table includes about 38,000 clones, 92% detected once. The CDR3 is made up of 14 amino acids. J lost 3 bases, V lost 6 bases, and 7 bases had no gene match. Germline CDR1 and CDR2: MGHRA and YSYEKL. The sample here was CD8+ T cells from peripheral blood mononuclear cells, taken in the third trimester of pregnancy. This clonotype was obtained from a female donor with multiple sclerosis, enrolled in a pregnancy study. The V call is TRBV4-1, the J call TRBJ2-7; 8 positions match TRBD1. CDR3 nucleotide sequence: TGCGCCAGCAGACCCCGACAGGGGAGCTACGAGCAGTACTTC. Translating gives CASRPRQGSYEQYF.